The 17 T cell receptor beta chains listed next were all sequenced from one sample in a study of blood T cell repertoires in COVID-19. Assay: immunoSEQ multiplex PCR; the TCRdb copy retains only in-frame clones and omits some. The sample has some 300,000 clones, more than 75% seen once. Sequencing used peripheral blood. These receptors all come from a man between 70 and 80 years old with acute or convalescent COVID-19.

The J gene is TRBJ1-4, the V gene TRBV5-1; the D gene is possibly TRBD1 (5 bases). The germline V and J ends were trimmed by 1 base and 0 bases, with 13 bases remaining between them. This CDR3 contains 17 residues. Germline CDR1 is SGHRS and CDR2 is YFSETQ. DNA of the CDR3: TGCGCCAGCAGCTTGTACAGGTTAACTACAACTAATGAAAAACTGTTTTTT. Translation gives CASSLYRLTTTNEKLFF.

V is TRBV5-1 and J is TRBJ1-5, with TRBD1 matching over 7 bases. CDR3 length: 15 residues. With 4 bases clipped from V and 2 bases from J, the junction kept 6 bases outside the gene matches. The germline V gene encodes CDR1 SGHRS and CDR2 YFSETQ. The CDR3 reads CASSPQGGGNQPQHF. The DNA of the CDR3 is TGCGCCAGCAGCCCCCAGGGGGGAGGCAATCAGCCCCAGCATTTT.

This clone was found once. The rearrangement links TRBV2 to TRBJ1-1; D remains ambiguous. This CDR3 contains 13 residues. CDR1 is SNHLY and CDR2 is FYNNEI in the germline V gene. Trimming took 2 bases from V and 3 from J, leaving 7 bases between them. Here the CDR3 DNA reads TGTGCCAGCAGTGAACTGGAGGACACTGAAGCTTTCTTT. Its protein is CASSELEDTEAFF.

CDR3 sequence: CASSLGQGTPNQPQHF. In nucleotides, the CDR3 is TGTGCCAGCAGCTTAGGACAGGGGACTCCCAATCAGCCCCAGCATTTT. This chain uses TRBV7-9 with TRBJ1-5; 8 bases align to TRBD1. Trimming cost V 1 base and J 3 bases; bases outside gene matches: 5. This CDR3 contains 16 residues. Germline CDR1 reads SEHNR; CDR2 reads FQNEAQ (reference sequence).

The chain employs TRBV6-1 and TRBJ2-5; 9 bases are a match to TRBD1. With 3 bases clipped from V and 14 bases from J, the junction kept 4 bases outside the gene matches. Germline V gene lookup returns CDR1 MNHNS and CDR2 SASEGT. This CDR3 comprises 11 residues. In nucleotides, the CDR3 is TGTGCCAGCAGTGATCCGGGACAGGGATACTTC. Amino acids: CASSDPGQGYF.

The chain uses TRBV28 and TRBJ1-6; no clear D gene. CDR1 is MDHEN, CDR2 SYDVKM, per germline. The germline V and J ends were trimmed by 6 bases and 6 bases, with 15 bases remaining between them. The CDR3 is made up of 15 amino acids. CDR3 in amino acids: CASRDRGVINSPLHF. In DNA form, the CDR3 reads TGTGCCAGCAGGGACCGCGGGGTGATTAATTCACCCCTCCACTTT.

V is TRBV5-1 and J is TRBJ1-1, with TRBD1 matching over 7 bases. The germline CDR1 and CDR2 sequences are SGHRS and YFSETQ. The CDR3 loop spans 14 amino acids. With V trimmed by 4 bases and J by 1 base, 4 bases remained unmatched. CDR3 in amino acids: CASSGDSWNTEAFF. Written as DNA, the CDR3 is TGCGCCAGCAGCGGGGACAGTTGGAACACTGAAGCTTTCTTT.

In this sample, this clone turned up once. The chain carries TRBV6-5 and TRBJ1-2; D not certain. Trimming left V 0 bases short and J 0 bases short, with 8 bases between. Germline V gene lookup returns CDR1 MNHEY and CDR2 SVGAGI. The CDR3 sequence is 15 residues long. The CDR3 nucleotides are TGTGCCAGCAGTTACTCAGCAAATGCTAACTATGGCTACACCTTC. Protein: CASSYSANANYGYTF.

This rearrangement joins TRBV28 to TRBJ1-2, with 7 positions matching TRBD1. The CDR3 covers 17 residues. Germline trimming cut 2 bases from V and 0 bases from J; bases unmatched to any gene: 9. Germline CDR1 MDHEN, CDR2 SYDVKM. Written as DNA, the CDR3 is TGTGCCAGCAGTTTACGGCGACAGGGTCTATCTAACTATGGCTACACCTTC. Residues: CASSLRRQGLSNYGYTF.

The chain is built from TRBV11-2 and TRBJ2-2; TRBD1 agrees at 8 bases. Trimming at V came to 2 bases and at J to 6 bases, leaving 11 bases not matched to a gene. Germline CDR1 SGHAT, CDR2 FQNNGV. The CDR3 is 17 amino acids. The CDR3 loop is CASSLFSGGGVAGELFF. CDR3 DNA: TGTGCCAGCAGCTTATTCTCAGGGGGCGGTGTGGCCGGGGAGCTGTTTTTT. Filled out from reference TRBV11-2 and TRBJ2-2, the complete variable domain reads EAGVAQSPRYKIIEKRQSVAFWCNPISGHATLYWYQQILGQGPKLLIQFQNNGVVDDSQLPKDRFSAERLKGVDSTLKIQPAKLEDSAVYLCASSLFSGGGVAGELFFGEGSRLTVL.

As DNA, the CDR3 is TGTGCCAGCAGCTTAGGGGACAGGAAAGAGACCCAGTACTTC. Amino acids: CASSLGDRKETQYF. The chain has TRBV7-6 and TRBJ2-5, with 8 nucleotides matching TRBD1. The CDR3 extends over 14 amino acids. Germline CDR1 SGHVS, CDR2 FNYEAQ. V lost 1 base to trimming and J lost 3 bases; unmatched junction nucleotides: 1.

This chain connects TRBV10-3 to TRBJ2-3; 7 bases agree with TRBD1. This CDR3 region has 18 residues. Trimming took 6 bases from V and 2 from J; bases not matched to a gene: 17. Germline CDR1 reads ENHRY; CDR2 reads SYGVKD. The CDR3: CAISDPQDRFPNTDTQYF. In DNA form, the CDR3 reads TGTGCCATCAGCGATCCACAGGACAGGTTCCCTAACACAGATACGCAGTATTTT.

The chain uses TRBV5-1 and TRBJ2-2; a possible D gene is TRBD2 (7 bases). Germline CDR1 and CDR2: SGHRS and YFSETQ. CDR3 length: 16 amino acids. V was trimmed by 6 bases and J by 0 bases, leaving 15 bases between them. The DNA of the CDR3 is TGCGCCAGCATCCTAGGGGGGGCAACGAACACCGGGGAGCTGTTTTTT. Its translation is CASILGGATNTGELFF.

The chain carries TRBV9 and TRBJ2-4; 7 bases are shared with TRBD2. The CDR3 totals 13 residues. The junction had 6 bases not matched to a gene; V was cut back by 3 bases and J by 9 bases. CDR1 and CDR2 from the germline V gene are SGDLS and YYNGEE. This chain's CDR3 is CASSERGDVIQYF. In DNA form, the CDR3 reads TGTGCCAGCAGCGAACGGGGGGACGTCATTCAGTACTTC. Combining the CDR3 with reference TRBV9 and TRBJ2-4 gives the whole variable domain DSGVTQTPKHLITATGQRVTLRCSPRSGDLSVYWYQQSLDQGLQFLIQYYNGEERAKGNILERFSAQQFPDLHSELNLSSLELGDSALYFCASSERGDVIQYFGAGTRLSVL.

This sequence joins TRBV5-1 and TRBJ2-1, with 12 bases aligning to TRBD2. Germline V gene sequence: CDR1 SGHRS, CDR2 YFSETQ. The CDR3 consists of 15 residues. V trimming: 0 bases; J trimming: 9 bases; junction bases outside the gene matches: 4. The CDR3 coding sequence is TGCGCCAGCAGCTTGGACCTAGCGGGGGGGCGTGAGCAGTTCTTC. Its protein is CASSLDLAGGREQFF.

The V and J genes are TRBV11-2 and TRBJ1-4; D gene unclear. V lost 2 bases, J lost 4 bases, and 14 bases lay in between. The germline V gene has CDR1 SGHAT and CDR2 FQNNGV. The CDR3 has 16 residues. The CDR3 sequence is CASSLKATRVNEKLFF. The CDR3 DNA reads as TGTGCCAGCAGCTTAAAGGCTACGCGGGTTAATGAAAAACTGTTTTTT.

The rearrangement uses TRBV28 and TRBJ1-5; D not resolved. Deletions cut 6 bases from V and 3 bases from J, with 12 bases between. There are 14 residues in the CDR3. Germline assignment: CDR1 MDHEN and CDR2 SYDVKM. The CDR3 loop is CASRHPSYNQPQHF. CDR3 nucleotide sequence: TGTGCCAGCAGGCACCCTTCCTACAATCAGCCCCAGCATTTT.